This record covers a single TCR beta chain. It lacks a known antigen. Base qualities are not at hand, and no much larger clone is one base apart. This sample stems from a study of breast tumors, draining lymph nodes, adjacent tissues (TCRdb year 2016). Background for the entire study: TCR beta repertoires were compared across tumor, adjacent nontumor tissue and axillary lymph nodes obtained from breast cancer patients. The study was designed to assess the relationships and possible T-cell exchange between tumor, surrounding tissue and draining lymph node repertoires in human breast cancer. What the research found in general, with its limitations: The study presented the conclusion that tumor T cells originate in lymph nodes as consistent with a hypothesis, not as something directly demonstrated. The data were judged consistent with most tumor T cells deriving from the lymph node and then expanding within tumor tissue. In luminal-like breast cancer, tumor and nontumor tissue repertoires resembled each other significantly more than in basal-like breast cancer. Tumors showed preferential V and J gene usage, and their T-cell repertoire diversity fell below that of lymph nodes yet above that of nontumor tissue.

From its cysteine to its phenylalanine, the CDR3 spans 17 amino acids. Only the CDR3 portion is preserved as DNA: 51 bases, with reading frame beginning at the first base. Compared with germline, V lacks 3 bases and J lacks 4 bases; bases without a gene match: 12. TCRdb shows the sequencer as Illumina HiSeq 2000. TCR beta chain libraries were generated by multiplex PCR amplification. The amplified TCR beta chain products were analyzed by high-throughput sequencing. TCRdb ran its own pipeline on the public reads, namely fastp trimming at Q25 and MiXCR clone calling, and kept in-frame beta chains. Entries that share a CDR3 protein sequence are merged under the most common genes and DNA. This sample has about 20,000 distinct CDR3 sequences in its table, and approximately 49% of those were observed once. The ten largest clones add up to roughly 8% of the sample.

This TCR was sampled from a female donor with breast cancer. Some clones in this sample may be carry-over from other donors' samples. The sequence links TRBV12-3 or TRBV12-4 to TRBJ2-3; the central 8 bases match TRBD2. Material: breast tumor tissue. CDR3 protein: CASSFDRPAGDPDTQYF. The nucleotides read TGTGCCAGCAGTTTCGACCGACCAGCGGGAGATCCAGATACGCAGTATTTT.